What follows are 15 T cell receptor beta chains derived from one specimen sequenced in a study of shared clonotypes between healthy human individuals (TCRdb year 2020). CD8 naive samples were obtained by positive selection for CCR7 among CD45RO-negative cells, yielding a CD45RA+CCR7+ population from which TemRA cells were excluded. Receptor amplification or capture employed the immunoSEQ multiplex PCR assay. The table was pulled from immuneACCESS by TCRdb, which kept in-frame rearrangements only. Such tables lose some clones; where checked, under half of the loss comes from unresolved V genes, and the rest has no known cause. This sample lists 2 million or so clones; about 94% were detected once. The top ten hold around 1.1% of the sample. Sequenced material: naive CD8+ T cells sorted from blood. Read against the paper, the sample's cell subset or site label means: CD45RA+CCR7+. These receptors all stem from a young man in good health.

The CDR3 nucleotides read TGTGCCAGCAGCGTTGTTACAGCGATTAACACTGAAGCTTTCTTT. Encoded protein: CASSVVTAINTEAFF. The genes are TRBV9 and TRBJ1-1; D call uncertain. V was cut by 2 bases and J by 2 bases, with 13 bases left in between. Germline V gives CDR1 SGDLS, CDR2 YYNGEE. This CDR3 contains 15 residues.

This sequence joins TRBV7-9 and TRBJ1-1; the match to TRBD1 covers 7 bases. Trimming at V came to 6 bases and at J to 6 bases, leaving 4 bases not matched to a gene. This CDR3 spans 12 amino acids. Per germline, CDR1 SEHNR and CDR2 FQNEAQ (reference sequence). The CDR3 here is CASSPGGAEAFF. Here the CDR3 DNA reads TGTGCCAGCAGTCCAGGGGGAGCTGAAGCTTTCTTT.

CDR3 protein: CASSLRPGTPGPGELFF. CDR3 coding DNA: TGTGCCAGCAGCTTACGTCCCGGCACCCCAGGCCCCGGGGAGCTGTTTTTT. V and J are TRBV11-2 and TRBJ2-2; D not resolved. Germline loops: CDR1 SGHAT, CDR2 FQNNGV. The V end was cut by 2 bases, the J end by 6 bases, with 19 bases between. This CDR3 contains 17 residues.

The V and J genes are TRBV5-4 and TRBJ2-1; TRBD1 aligns across 11 bases. The CDR3 has 15 residues. Germline V gives CDR1 SGHNT, CDR2 YYREEE (reference sequence). The trim removed 5 bases at V and 5 bases at J, leaving 6 bases unmatched. The CDR3 spells CASSPGQGGDNEQFF. CDR3 bases: TGTGCCAGCAGTCCGGGACAGGGGGGGGACAATGAGCAGTTCTTC.

As to this clone: This specimen includes other DNA sequences encoding the same CDR3. V gene TRBV5-5 combines with J gene TRBJ1-1; D gene ambiguous. This CDR3 region has 11 residues. Germline V CDR1 and CDR2: SGHKS, YYEKEE (reference sequence). V dropped 1 base and J dropped 2 bases, with 0 bases sitting between them. CDR3 loop: CASSLNTEAFF. The CDR3 nucleotides are TGTGCCAGCAGCTTGAACACTGAAGCTTTCTTT.

The chain carries TRBV7-3 and TRBJ1-1; no firm D call. Trimming left V 4 bases short and J 0 bases short, with 6 bases between. The CDR3 sequence is 13 residues long. The V gene's germline CDR1 is SGHTA and CDR2 FQGTGA. CDR3 loop: CASSSWVNTEAFF. The CDR3 DNA sequence: TGTGCCAGCAGCTCTTGGGTGAACACTGAAGCTTTCTTT.

V is TRBV19 and J is TRBJ2-1; TRBD2 agrees at 7 bases. Germline values: CDR1 LNHDA, CDR2 SQIVND (reference sequence). V lost 5 bases, J lost 8 bases, and 9 bases stayed unmatched. The CDR3 loop spans 14 amino acids. The CDR3 here is CASSVVTAGDEQFF. The CDR3, as DNA: TGTGCCAGTAGTGTAGTGACCGCGGGAGATGAGCAGTTCTTC. Variable domain in full (rest from reference TRBV19 and TRBJ2-1): DGGITQSPKYLFRKEGQNVTLSCEQNLNHDAMYWYRQDPGQGLRLIYYSQIVNDFQKGDIAEGYSVSREKKESFPLTVTSAQKNPTAFYLCASSVVTAGDEQFFGPGTRLTVL.

This clone showed up just once. The chain is built from TRBV5-4 and TRBJ1-2, with 9 bases fitting TRBD1. The CDR3 contains 14 residues. Germline V gene data show CDR1 as SGHNT and CDR2 as YYREEE (reference sequence). V gave up 4 bases and J gave up 2 bases; unmatched junction bases: 3. CDR3 nucleotides: TGTGCCAGCAGCGGACAGGGGAACAACTATGGCTACACCTTC. Translating it yields CASSGQGNNYGYTF.

This rearrangement joins TRBV27 to TRBJ2-1; 9 nucleotides agree with TRBD2. Trimming at V came to 6 bases and at J to 5 bases, leaving 8 bases not matched to a gene. The CDR3 length is 15 residues. CDR1 and CDR2 (germline): MNHEY, SMNVEV (reference sequence). As DNA, the CDR3 is TGTGCCAGCAGCGGGGTAGCGGGAGCCGACAATGAGCAGTTCTTC. The encoded protein is CASSGVAGADNEQFF.

This chain connects TRBV27 to TRBJ2-7; D is possibly TRBD2 (5 bases). The germline CDR1 and CDR2 sequences are MNHEY and SMNVEV (reference sequence). This CDR3 comprises 15 residues. The V end was cut by 6 bases, the J end by 2 bases, with 17 bases between. CDR3 protein: CASRGTGIKPYEQYF. In DNA form, the CDR3 reads TGTGCCAGCAGAGGAACCGGGATCAAGCCCTACGAGCAGTACTTC.

The chain employs TRBV9 and TRBJ2-5; D gene uncertain. Per germline, CDR1 SGDLS and CDR2 YYNGEE. V was shortened by 0 bases and J by 3 bases, with 9 bases between the two germline ends. CDR3 length: 14 amino acids. CDR3 region: CASSVGYGEETQYF. The DNA of the CDR3 is TGTGCCAGCAGCGTAGGATACGGAGAAGAGACCCAGTACTTC.

With respect to this clone: The sample carries other DNA sequences with the same CDR3. This rearrangement joins TRBV27 to TRBJ2-7; D may be TRBD2 (6 bases). Germline V gives CDR1 MNHEY, CDR2 SMNVEV (reference sequence). V lost 3 bases and J lost 0, with 9 bases in between. The CDR3 runs to 14 residues. This CDR3 reads CASSFGGNSYEQYF. The CDR3 DNA sequence: TGTGCCAGCAGTTTTGGCGGGAACTCCTACGAGCAGTACTTC.

The genes are TRBV7-2 and TRBJ2-1, with D unclear. V lost 0 bases and J lost 8, with 11 bases in between. The germline V gene encodes CDR1 SGHTA and CDR2 FQGNSA. The CDR3 runs to 14 residues. The CDR3: CASSLALPNHEQFF. The CDR3 DNA is TGTGCCAGCAGCTTAGCTCTGCCTAACCATGAGCAGTTCTTC.

This clone was seen a single time. The J gene is TRBJ2-7, the V gene TRBV4-1; D gene ambiguous. In germline, CDR1 is MGHRA, CDR2 YSYEKL. The V end was cut by 0 bases, the J end by 6 bases, with 12 bases between. CDR3 length: 14 amino acids. The CDR3: CASSQDMAVTEQYF. The CDR3 DNA reads as TGCGCCAGCAGCCAAGATATGGCAGTCACCGAGCAGTACTTC.

This clone was seen just once. This chain connects TRBV9 to TRBJ1-1, with a weak D call TRBD1 (5 bases). Trimming shortened V by 4 bases and J by 10 bases, and 26 bases separated the two germline ends. Per germline, CDR1 SGDLS and CDR2 YYNGEE. The CDR3 loop spans 16 amino acids. For the CDR3, the DNA is TGTGCCAGCAGCACCCCGAGGCAGGGATCCTGGGAAGGAGCTTTCTTT. Translating gives CASSTPRQGSWEGAFF.